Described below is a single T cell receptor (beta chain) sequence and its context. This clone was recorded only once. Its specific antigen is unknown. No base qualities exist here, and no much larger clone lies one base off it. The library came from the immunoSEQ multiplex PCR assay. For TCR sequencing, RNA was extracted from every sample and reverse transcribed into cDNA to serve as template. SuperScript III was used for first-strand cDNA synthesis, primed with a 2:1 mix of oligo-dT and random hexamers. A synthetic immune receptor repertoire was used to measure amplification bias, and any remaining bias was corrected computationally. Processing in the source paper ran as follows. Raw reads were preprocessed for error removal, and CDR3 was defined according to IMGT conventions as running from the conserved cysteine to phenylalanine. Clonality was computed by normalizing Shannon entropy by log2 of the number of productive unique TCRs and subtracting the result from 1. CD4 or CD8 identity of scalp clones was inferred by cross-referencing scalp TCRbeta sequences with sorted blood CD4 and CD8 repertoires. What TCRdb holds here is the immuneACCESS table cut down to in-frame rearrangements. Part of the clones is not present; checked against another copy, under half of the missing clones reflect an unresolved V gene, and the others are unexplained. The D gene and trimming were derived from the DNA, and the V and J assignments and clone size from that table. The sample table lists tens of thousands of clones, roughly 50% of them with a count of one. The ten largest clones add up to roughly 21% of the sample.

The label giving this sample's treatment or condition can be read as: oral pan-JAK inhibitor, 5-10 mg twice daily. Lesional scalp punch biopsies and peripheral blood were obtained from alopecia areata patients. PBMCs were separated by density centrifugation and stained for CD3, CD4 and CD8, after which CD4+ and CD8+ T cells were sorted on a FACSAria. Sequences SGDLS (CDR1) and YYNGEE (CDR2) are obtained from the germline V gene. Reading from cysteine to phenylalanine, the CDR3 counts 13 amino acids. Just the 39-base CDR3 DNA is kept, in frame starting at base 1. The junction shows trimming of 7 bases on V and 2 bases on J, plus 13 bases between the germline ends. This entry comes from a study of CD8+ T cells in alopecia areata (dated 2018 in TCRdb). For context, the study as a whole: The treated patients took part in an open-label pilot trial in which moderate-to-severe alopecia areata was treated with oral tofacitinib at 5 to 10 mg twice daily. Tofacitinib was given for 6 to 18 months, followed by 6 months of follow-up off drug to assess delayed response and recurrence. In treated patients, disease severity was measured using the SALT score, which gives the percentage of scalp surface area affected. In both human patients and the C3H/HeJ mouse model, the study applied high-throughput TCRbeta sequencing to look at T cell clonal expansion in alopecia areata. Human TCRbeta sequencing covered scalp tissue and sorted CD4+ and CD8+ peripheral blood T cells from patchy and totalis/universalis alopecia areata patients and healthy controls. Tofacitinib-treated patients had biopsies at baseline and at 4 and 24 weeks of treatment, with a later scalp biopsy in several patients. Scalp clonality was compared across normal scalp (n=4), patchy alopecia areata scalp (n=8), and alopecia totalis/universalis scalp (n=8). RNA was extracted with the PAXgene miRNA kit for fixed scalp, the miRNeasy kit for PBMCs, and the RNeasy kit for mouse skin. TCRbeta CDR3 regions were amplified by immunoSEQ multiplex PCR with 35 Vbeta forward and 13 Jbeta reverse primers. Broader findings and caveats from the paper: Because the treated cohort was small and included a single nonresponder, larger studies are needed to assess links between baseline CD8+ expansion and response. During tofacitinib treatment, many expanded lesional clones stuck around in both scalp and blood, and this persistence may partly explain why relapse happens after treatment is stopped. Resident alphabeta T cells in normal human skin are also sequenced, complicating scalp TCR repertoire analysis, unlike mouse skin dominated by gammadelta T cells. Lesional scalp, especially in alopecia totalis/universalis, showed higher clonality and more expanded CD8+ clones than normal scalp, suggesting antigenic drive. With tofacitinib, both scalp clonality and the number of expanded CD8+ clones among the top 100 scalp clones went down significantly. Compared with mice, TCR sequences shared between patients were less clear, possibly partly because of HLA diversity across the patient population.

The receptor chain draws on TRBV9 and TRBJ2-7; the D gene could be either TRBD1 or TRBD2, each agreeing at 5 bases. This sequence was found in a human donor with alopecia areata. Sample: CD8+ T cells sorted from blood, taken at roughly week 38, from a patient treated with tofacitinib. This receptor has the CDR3 CASGTSTPYEQYF. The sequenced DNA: TGTGCCAGCGGGACCAGCACTCCCTACGAGCAGTACTTC.